The next 24 T cell receptor beta chains were all read from a single sample in a study of T-cell reconstitution after alpha-beta-depleted transplantation in children (TCRdb year 2016). The method behind the library was PCR. Sequencing was carried out with an Illumina HiSeq 2500. To normalize quantification of the TCRbeta repertoire, the TCR libraries were built with molecular barcoding that relied on unique molecular identifiers. TCRdb's own reprocessing of the public reads used fastp at Q25 and MiXCR and kept productive beta chains. Identical CDR3 proteins give one entry, which carries the most common genes and DNA. This sample holds about 980,000 distinct CDR3 sequences; about 29% were observed only once. The top ten clones comprise 28% of the sample. The sample's treatment or condition, from its label and the paper: allogeneic hematopoietic cell transplantation with graft depleted of TCRalphabeta T cells and CD19 B cells.

Material: PBMCs, mostly from graft donor cells, obtained 360 days after TCRalphabeta/CD19-depleted stem cell transplant. The receptors derive from a boy under two years old who had a stem cell transplant for SCID, so the T cells may come from the graft donor.

This clonotype appeared a few times. The chain combines TRBV18 with TRBJ2-1; 14 positions match TRBD2. Germline CDR1 reads KGHSH; CDR2 reads LQKENI. Trimming removed 8 bases from V and 3 bases from J; junction bases left unmatched: 6. The CDR3 sequence is 16 residues long. The CDR3 bases are TGTGCCAGCCGCCGGACTAGCGGGGGGATCTACAATGAGCAGTTCTTC. It specifies CASRRTSGGIYNEQFF.

The chain recombines TRBV5-1 with TRBJ1-3, with 7 bases matching TRBD1. CDR1 is SGHRS, CDR2 YFSETQ, per germline. V was pared by 3 bases and J by 2 bases, with 5 bases of the junction left unmatched. The CDR3 contains 15 residues. DNA for the CDR3: TGCGCCAGCAGCTCGGGACAGCGTCCTGGAAACACCATATATTTT. Translation: CASSSGQRPGNTIYF.

The chain joins TRBV12-3 or TRBV12-4 to TRBJ2-5; D may match TRBD1 or TRBD2 (5 bases each). Trimming stripped 3 bases from V and 1 base from J, with 15 bases between. The CDR3 covers 16 residues. CDR3 in amino acids: CASSLGPSYLQETQYF. The CDR3 nucleotides read TGTGCCAGCAGTTTGGGGCCTAGCTACCTCCAAGAGACCCAGTACTTC.

This clonotype has more than one count but fewer than ten. The V and J genes are TRBV6-5 and TRBJ2-1; D possibly corresponds to TRBD1 (5 bases). CDR3 length: 15 residues. Germline V CDR1 and CDR2: MNHEY, SVGAGI. Deletions cut 1 base from V and 5 bases from J, with 12 bases between. The CDR3 loop is CASSYLSGPDNEQFF. CDR3 bases: TGTGCCAGCAGTTACTTGTCAGGGCCGGACAATGAGCAGTTCTTC.

The chain employs TRBV2 and TRBJ2-1; the D call may be TRBD1 or TRBD2 (5 bases each). This CDR3 contains 18 residues. CDR1 is SNHLY, CDR2 FYNNEI, per germline. V lost 0 bases and J 2 bases, leaving 17 bases between the germline ends. The CDR3 region is CASSEAEGRREPYNEQFF. DNA for the CDR3: TGTGCCAGCAGTGAAGCCGAGGGACGAAGAGAGCCCTACAATGAGCAGTTCTTC.

In its sample, this clonotype was seen many times. This rearrangement joins TRBV10-2 to TRBJ2-6; 9 nucleotides match TRBD1. CDR1 and CDR2 (germline): WSHSY, SAAADI. The J segment lost 0 bases and the V segment lost 6 bases, leaving 15 bases of the junction unmatched. The CDR3 totals 20 residues. DNA for the CDR3: TGCGCCAGCAGGAAGGGACAGGGACTACAAACAGTCTCTGGGGCCAACGTCCTGACTTTC. Translation: CASRKGQGLQTVSGANVLTF.

This clonotype has at least ten counts. The V and J genes are TRBV5-1 and TRBJ1-1, with unresolved D. From germline, CDR1 is SGHRS and CDR2 YFSETQ. The V and J ends lost 1 base and 3 bases respectively, with 10 bases between them. This CDR3 is 14 amino acids long. The CDR3 region has the DNA TGCGCCAGCAGCTTGAGCACGCGGGACACTGAAGCTTTCTTT. Its translation is CASSLSTRDTEAFF.

This clonotype was picked up a small number of times. This chain joins TRBV5-5 and TRBJ2-6; D unresolved. Germline assignment: CDR1 SGHKS and CDR2 YYEKEE (reference sequence). V gave up 4 bases and J gave up 0 bases, with 11 bases separating them. The CDR3 totals 16 residues. The CDR3 DNA reads TGTGCCAGCAGCCTAATAGGCCCCTCTGGGGCCAACGTCCTGACTTTC. Translation gives CASSLIGPSGANVLTF.

The chain uses TRBV29-1 and TRBJ2-3; TRBD1 aligns across 10 bases. Germline-derived CDR1 and CDR2 are SQVTM and ANQGSEA. The CDR3 contains 14 residues. The trim removed 3 bases at V and 6 bases at J, leaving 6 bases unmatched. CDR3 region: CSVDRTGGGDTQYF. In DNA form, the CDR3 reads TGCAGCGTTGATCGGACAGGGGGTGGTGATACGCAGTATTTT.

The CDR3 here is CSGLHYTQYF. CDR3 nucleotide sequence: TGCAGCGGTCTCCACTATACGCAGTATTTT. The chain recombines TRBV29-1 with TRBJ2-3; D is ambiguous. Germline assignment: CDR1 SQVTM and CDR2 ANQGSEA. The CDR3 runs to 10 residues. V lost 7 bases and J lost 7, with 9 bases in between.

The rearrangement uses TRBV29-1 and TRBJ2-1; D gene uncertain. This CDR3 region has 14 residues. V lost 6 bases, J lost 0 bases, and 12 bases lay in between. CDR1 is SQVTM, CDR2 ANQGSEA, per germline. CDR3 in amino acids: CSVDLTPSYNEQFF. The CDR3 nucleotides are TGCAGCGTGGACCTTACTCCCTCCTACAATGAGCAGTTCTTC.

V usage is TRBV7-2 and J usage is TRBJ1-3, with D possibly matching TRBD1 (5 bases). The CDR3 contains 13 residues. CDR1 is SGHTA and CDR2 is FQGNSA in the germline V gene. V lost 6 bases to trimming and J lost 9 bases, with 15 bases between them. CDR3 in amino acids: CASREQVRGTIYF. The DNA for the CDR3 is TGTGCCAGCAGGGAACAGGTCCGGGGCACCATATATTTT.

The chain carries TRBV3-1 and TRBJ1-1, with D tentatively TRBD1 (6 bases). The CDR3 loop spans 16 amino acids. V lost 4 bases, J lost 4 bases, and 19 bases lay in between. CDR1 is LGHDT, CDR2 YNNKEL, per germline (reference sequence). The CDR3 spells CASSLRDTSPGTEAFF. CDR3 coding DNA: TGTGCCAGCAGCCTCCGGGACACCTCTCCGGGCACTGAAGCTTTCTTT.

The chain combines TRBV3-1 with TRBJ2-7; D might be TRBD1 (5 bases). V was cut by 1 base and J by 7 bases, with 8 bases left in between. The germline V gene encodes CDR1 LGHDT and CDR2 YNNKEL (reference sequence). The CDR3 spans 12 residues. For the CDR3, the DNA is TGTGCCAGCAGCCAAGGTAGGGGAGAGCAGTACTTC. Encoded protein: CASSQGRGEQYF.

The chain is built from TRBV20-1 and TRBJ1-6, with D perhaps matching TRBD1 (5 bases). V was clipped by 5 bases and J by 10 bases, with 15 bases between them. The length of the CDR3 is 13 residues. From germline, CDR1 is DFQATT and CDR2 SNEGSKA (reference sequence). CDR3 in DNA: TGCAGTGCTTCTTTCGGGGGGGTGTCACCCCTCCACTTT. It yields the protein CSASFGGVSPLHF.

V usage is TRBV20-1 and J usage is TRBJ2-7; 7 bases fit TRBD1. The germline CDR1 and CDR2 sequences are DFQATT and SNEGSKA (reference sequence). The junction had 5 bases not matched to a gene; V was cut back by 3 bases and J by 3 bases. The CDR3 is made up of 13 amino acids. The CDR3 sequence is CSASDRDVYEQYF. The CDR3 DNA reads TGCAGTGCTAGTGACAGGGACGTCTACGAGCAGTACTTC.

The chain joins TRBV24-1 to TRBJ2-5; 8 bases agree with TRBD1. Germline assignment: CDR1 KGHDR and CDR2 SFDVKD. The length of the CDR3 is 16 residues. J was trimmed by 3 bases and V by 3 bases; bases with no gene match: 8. The CDR3 bases are TGTGCCACCAGTGATGGGGGGACAGGACGGGAAGAGACCCAGTACTTC. As protein: CATSDGGTGREETQYF.

This clonotype was seen a few times. This chain connects TRBV12-3 or TRBV12-4 to TRBJ1-6; D might be TRBD1 (6 bases). Trimming cost V 3 bases and J 9 bases, with 15 bases left between them. The CDR3 spans 15 residues. The CDR3 reads CASSFWAGEGSPLHF. CDR3 DNA sequence: TGTGCCAGCAGTTTTTGGGCAGGGGAGGGTTCACCCCTCCACTTT.

This clonotype was seen only a few times. The CDR3 is CASSYSKGGPYEQYF. The CDR3, as DNA: TGTGCCAGCAGTTACTCGAAAGGGGGCCCCTACGAGCAGTACTTC. The V and J genes are TRBV6-5 and TRBJ2-7, with 7 bases that match TRBD1. CDR1 is MNHEY and CDR2 is SVGAGI in the germline V gene. CDR3 length: 15 amino acids. J lost 2 bases, V lost 0 bases, and 4 bases had no gene match.

The rearrangement joins TRBV10-3 to TRBJ2-1; tentatively, D is TRBD2 (6 bases). Germline CDR1 and CDR2: ENHRY and SYGVKD. The CDR3 runs 14 residues. V was trimmed by 6 bases and J by 5 bases, leaving 14 bases between them. The CDR3 nucleotides read TGTGCCATCAGGGGTACAGCGGGTGACAATGAGCAGTTCTTC. Its translation: CAIRGTAGDNEQFF.

This clonotype was counted at least ten times. V gene TRBV24-1 combines with J gene TRBJ2-1; no definite D call. Germline CDR1 is KGHDR and CDR2 is SFDVKD. The CDR3 sequence is 14 residues long. V shed 12 bases and J shed 4 bases, with 18 bases lying between them. This chain's CDR3 is CAQEVLDSYNEQFF. In DNA, the CDR3 is TGTGCCCAAGAGGTTCTAGACTCTTACAATGAGCAGTTCTTC.

Only a few counts were recorded for this clonotype. The chain joins TRBV28 to TRBJ1-1; no firm D call. With 6 bases removed from V and 1 base from J, the gap between germline ends came to 9 bases. Germline assignment: CDR1 MDHEN and CDR2 SYDVKM. The CDR3 contains 13 residues. CDR3 in DNA: TGTGCCAGCAGGACACATCGGAACACTGAAGCTTTCTTT. Translated, it gives CASRTHRNTEAFF.

V is TRBV6-5 and J is TRBJ2-7; possibly TRBD1 for D (5 bases). V dropped 2 bases and J dropped 4 bases, with 18 bases sitting between them. The CDR3 spans 16 residues. Looked up from germline, CDR1 is MNHEY and CDR2 is SVGAGI. The CDR3 region is CASSYRAGSYPYEQYF. The CDR3, as DNA: TGTGCCAGCAGTTACCGGGCAGGGTCGTACCCTTACGAGCAGTACTTC.

The chain combines TRBV6-2 or TRBV6-3 with TRBJ1-1; D is unclear. The germline gives CDR1 MNHEY, CDR2 SVGEGT. The CDR3 is 14 amino acids. V was trimmed by 2 bases and J by 1 base, leaving 8 bases between them. The CDR3 sequence: CASSYKQRNTEAFF. The CDR3 DNA sequence: TGTGCCAGCAGTTACAAACAGCGGAACACTGAAGCTTTCTTT.